The 3 T cell receptor beta chains listed next were all sequenced from one sample in a study of blood T cell repertoires in COVID-19. Profiling relied on immunoSEQ multiplex PCR, and the TCRdb table lists in-frame clones only, not all of them. Of 95,000 to 150,000 clones in the sample, approximately 90% are singletons; the top ten hold about 1.5%. Specimen: peripheral blood. The receptors here all came from a human donor in a cohort sampled during active COVID-19.

This clone was counted a single time. The rearrangement links TRBV4-1 to TRBJ1-3, with D perhaps matching TRBD1 (6 bases). Germline loops: CDR1 MGHRA, CDR2 YSYEKL. The length of the CDR3 is 16 residues. V lost 1 base and J lost 3, with 13 bases in between. CDR3 DNA: TGCGCCAGCAGCCAAGTGCTAGGGGGAATTGGAAACACCATATATTTT. It yields the protein CASSQVLGGIGNTIYF.

This chain uses TRBV2 with TRBJ1-6; D remains unclear. This CDR3 has 14 residues. Germline-derived CDR1 and CDR2 are SNHLY and FYNNEI. V was trimmed by 8 bases and J by 10 bases, leaving 18 bases between them. In DNA form, the CDR3 reads TGTGCCAGCCTCCCCCCGGGAGGTGGCTCACCCCTCCACTTT. Protein product: CASLPPGGGSPLHF.

The gene calls are TRBV7-2 and TRBJ2-7; the match to TRBD1 covers 7 bases. Trimming cost V 5 bases and J 0 bases; bases outside gene matches: 4. The CDR3 is 14 amino acids. Germline loops: CDR1 SGHTA, CDR2 FQGNSA. CDR3 sequence (DNA): TGTGCCAGCAGCGGAAGGGACAGCTCCTACGAGCAGTACTTC. Translation gives CASSGRDSSYEQYF.